This T cell receptor beta chain was identified in a study of molecular identifiers for immune sequencing clone quantification. Study in general: Across replicate runs, RNA obtained from approximately 20,000 or 100,000 naive CD8 cells was divided into five, with four undergoing sequencing. Notes on the study in general: Identical barcode-sharing TCR molecules could lead to underestimated sizes for highly expanded clones.

This clonotype was seen many times. No antigen is known for it. In the sort, naive CD8 T cells were defined as CD8+CD4-CCR7+CD45RA+. Making the bulk TCR libraries relied on previously described methods and listed TCR primers. Each CDR3 protein is one row after TCRdb ran MiXCR on the PCR reads. This sample has under 650,000 distinct CDR3 sequences; about 20% occur once, and the top ten carry roughly 0.85%. From germline, CDR1 is LNHDA and CDR2 SQIVND (reference sequence). There are 13 residues in the CDR3. V shed 3 bases and J shed 0 bases, with 3 bases lying between them. The rearrangement uses TRBV19 and TRBJ2-4, with D unresolved. This receptor was identified in a human donor in good health. Some libraries in this study had Jurkat cell RNA spiked in. Sample: naive CD8+ T cells from blood, with Jurkat cell RNA spiked in. As to subset: FACS-sorted CD8+CD4-CCR7+CD45RA+ naive T cells. CDR3 sequence reads: CASSIQAKNIQYF. CDR3 DNA sequence: TGTGCCAGTAGTATTCAAGCCAAAAACATTCAGTACTTC.